The 19 T cell receptor beta chains below come from one sample, sequenced in a study of blood T cell repertoires in COVID-19. Method: immunoSEQ multiplex PCR; TCRdb's copy keeps in-frame clones and lacks some. Among about 140,000 clones, over 80% were seen once, and the ten largest hold roughly 8.7%. What was sequenced was peripheral blood. The receptor set was obtained from a man between 25 and 39 years old with COVID-19, enrolled during active disease.

This clone was recorded only once. This chain connects TRBV24-1 to TRBJ2-1; 14 bases match TRBD2. The CDR3 sequence is 20 residues long. Trimming cost V 5 bases and J 0 bases; bases outside gene matches: 11. CDR1 is KGHDR, CDR2 SFDVKD, per germline. The CDR3 region is CATSAKGLAGVGSSYNEQFF. In DNA, the CDR3 is TGTGCCACCAGTGCCAAGGGACTAGCGGGAGTAGGGAGCTCCTACAATGAGCAGTTCTTC.

This chain links TRBV6-1 with TRBJ2-2; maybe TRBD1 (5 bases). CDR1 MNHNS and CDR2 SASEGT come from the germline V gene. Trimming took off 3 bases at V and 6 bases at J, with 14 bases between the two ends. The CDR3 extends over 15 amino acids. CDR3 coding DNA: TGTGCCAGCAGTGAGTGGGGCGGCCAACCCGGGGAGCTGTTTTTT. Protein: CASSEWGGQPGELFF.

The rearrangement joins TRBV5-1 to TRBJ1-4, with a weak D call TRBD1 (5 bases). This CDR3 is built from 14 residues. The germline CDR1 and CDR2 sequences are SGHRS and YFSETQ. V lost 0 bases and J 7 bases, leaving 10 bases between the germline ends. In DNA form, the CDR3 reads TGCGCCAGCAGCTTGGCCGCAGGGTTTGAAAAACTGTTTTTT. Translating it yields CASSLAAGFEKLFF.

The chain recombines TRBV5-5 with TRBJ1-1; D is unresolved. Trimming stripped 4 bases from V and 0 bases from J, with 13 bases between. Germline V gene sequence: CDR1 SGHKS, CDR2 YYEKEE (reference sequence). This CDR3 has 15 residues. The CDR3 protein is CASSPQAALNTEAFF. DNA of the CDR3: TGTGCCAGCAGCCCCCAAGCTGCGCTGAACACTGAAGCTTTCTTT.

The chain is built from TRBV6-5 and TRBJ2-3; no firm D call. The CDR3 contains 15 residues. Germline V gene sequence: CDR1 MNHEY, CDR2 SVGAGI. Deletions cut 3 bases from V and 4 bases from J, with 14 bases between. This chain's CDR3 is CASSYTSGEADTQYF. The CDR3 nucleotides are TGTGCCAGCAGTTATACGTCCGGAGAGGCAGATACGCAGTATTTT.

This chain uses TRBV5-1 with TRBJ1-2, with D unresolved. V was clipped by 3 bases and J by 0 bases, with 9 bases between them. Germline loops: CDR1 SGHRS, CDR2 YFSETQ. The CDR3 covers 14 residues. CDR3 in amino acids: CASSSAGSNYGYTF. The CDR3, as DNA: TGCGCCAGCAGCTCGGCGGGGTCTAACTATGGCTACACCTTC. Supplemented by reference TRBV5-1 and TRBJ1-2, the full variable domain reads KAGVTQTPRYLIKTRGQQVTLSCSPISGHRSVSWYQQTPGQGLQFLFEYFSETQRNKGNFPGRFSGRQFSNSRSEMNVSTLELGDSALYLCASSSAGSNYGYTFGSGTRLTVV.

This sequence joins TRBV6-5 and TRBJ1-5, with D uncertain. The CDR3 is made up of 13 amino acids. The germline V gene encodes CDR1 MNHEY and CDR2 SVGAGI. Trimming removed 9 bases from V and 7 bases from J, with 16 bases in between. CDR3 sequence (DNA): TGTGCCAGTAAGGCCCTTTCGGGGCAGCCCCAGCATTTT. As protein: CASKALSGQPQHF.

The chain uses TRBV4-1 and TRBJ1-6; 9 bases map to TRBD1. Germline assignment: CDR1 MGHRA and CDR2 YSYEKL. The trim removed 2 bases at V and 9 bases at J, leaving 5 bases unmatched. CDR3 size: 15 residues. The CDR3 sequence: CASSQLGTGFSPLHF. CDR3 DNA: TGCGCCAGCAGCCAATTAGGGACAGGGTTTTCACCCCTCCACTTT.

The chain recombines TRBV6-5 with TRBJ1-1, with a weak D call TRBD1 (5 bases). The CDR3 length is 16 residues. The V and J ends lost 1 base and 3 bases respectively, with 15 bases between them. Per the germline V gene, CDR1 is MNHEY and CDR2 is SVGAGI. CDR3 coding DNA: TGTGCCAGCAGTTACTGGCAGGGTGGGGGGGACACTGAAGCTTTCTTT. Its translation: CASSYWQGGGDTEAFF.

V usage is TRBV27 and J usage is TRBJ1-6; the match to TRBD1 covers 9 bases. Germline V lookup: CDR1 MNHEY, CDR2 SMNVEV (reference sequence). The CDR3 extends over 15 amino acids. The V gene end was trimmed by 5 bases and the J gene end by 9 bases; junction bases not matched to a gene: 8. CDR3 protein: CASSVQGAVSSPLHF. CDR3 coding DNA: TGTGCCAGCAGTGTACAGGGGGCCGTGAGTTCACCCCTCCACTTT.

This rearrangement joins TRBV5-1 to TRBJ1-3, with 8 positions matching TRBD1. This CDR3 has 15 amino acids. The V and J ends lost 4 bases and 2 bases, in that order; junction bases with no gene match: 5. CDR1 and CDR2 from the germline V gene are SGHRS and YFSETQ. CDR3 loop: CASSDDRGAGNTIYF. The CDR3 bases are TGCGCCAGCAGCGACGACAGGGGAGCTGGAAACACCATATATTTT.

The rearrangement links TRBV28 to TRBJ2-7, with 10 bases identical to TRBD1. In germline, CDR1 is MDHEN, CDR2 SYDVKM. The CDR3 runs to 16 residues. J was trimmed by 5 bases and V by 6 bases; bases with no gene match: 13. The CDR3 is CASSGPGQGRTHEQYF. CDR3 nucleotide sequence: TGTGCCAGCAGCGGTCCGGGACAGGGGAGGACCCACGAGCAGTACTTC.

The chain is built from TRBV3-1 (or the pseudogene TRBV3-2) and TRBJ2-1, with 13 bases aligning to TRBD2. The CDR3 runs to 19 residues. CDR1 LGHDT and CDR2 YNNKEL come from the germline V gene (reference sequence). The V segment lost 1 base and the J segment 4 bases; nucleotides outside the gene matches: 10. This CDR3 reads CASSQVVGGLAGLYNEQFF. The CDR3 DNA sequence: TGTGCCAGCAGCCAAGTTGTAGGGGGACTAGCGGGACTGTACAATGAGCAGTTCTTC.

This clone appeared once. The chain links TRBV27 to TRBJ2-7, with D possibly matching TRBD2 (5 bases). Germline lookup yields CDR1 MNHEY and CDR2 SMNVEV (reference sequence). V shed 3 bases and J shed 0 bases, with 18 bases lying between them. The CDR3 runs 17 residues. CDR3 sequence reads: CASSFGLAVIDSYEQYF. The DNA of the CDR3 is TGTGCCAGCAGTTTCGGCCTAGCAGTGATCGACTCCTACGAGCAGTACTTC.

This clone is a singleton in its sample. The chain couples TRBV29-1 to TRBJ2-1, with D tentatively TRBD1 (5 bases). The V end lost 5 bases, the J end lost 9 bases, and 17 bases lay between the germline ends. CDR1 and CDR2 (germline): SQVTM, ANQGSEA. CDR3 size: 13 residues. The DNA of the CDR3 is TGCAGCGTTTCACAGGCAGCGCATGGTGAGCAGTTCTTC. This sequence encodes CSVSQAAHGEQFF.

This chain uses TRBV27 with TRBJ1-1, with D tentatively TRBD1 (6 bases). The CDR3 has 14 amino acids. Germline V lookup: CDR1 MNHEY, CDR2 SMNVEV (reference sequence). Trimming left V 6 bases short and J 5 bases short, with 16 bases between. For the CDR3, the DNA is TGTGCCAGCAGAACAGGGACCCTGAGTACTGAAGCTTTCTTT. Its protein is CASRTGTLSTEAFF.

The chain couples TRBV15 to TRBJ1-1; D remains ambiguous. V lost 4 bases and J 0 bases, leaving 9 bases between the germline ends. The CDR3 loop spans 14 amino acids. Per the germline V gene, CDR1 is LNHNV and CDR2 is YYDKDF (reference sequence). This CDR3 is CATSKSGVNTEAFF. CDR3 DNA sequence: TGTGCCACCAGCAAGTCCGGGGTGAACACTGAAGCTTTCTTT.

This clone was counted only a few times. V and J are TRBV4-3 and TRBJ2-3; the match to TRBD2 covers 8 bases. Germline V CDR1 and CDR2: LGHNA, YSLEER. The CDR3 is 18 residues long. The ends lost 0 bases at V and 3 bases at J; junction bases unmatched: 11. CDR3 DNA sequence: TGCGCCAGCAGCCAAGATGGTAGCGCGGGAGGCCGGACAGATACGCAGTATTTT. Translation gives CASSQDGSAGGRTDTQYF.

This sequence joins TRBV15 and TRBJ2-4, with D tentatively TRBD2 (7 bases). V was shortened by 5 bases and J by 8 bases, with 19 bases between the two germline ends. This CDR3 comprises 15 residues. The V gene's germline CDR1 is LNHNV and CDR2 YYDKDF (reference sequence). The CDR3 DNA follows: TGTGCCACCAGCGCGAGCGGGACACCGACGGACATTCAGTACTTC. This encodes CATSASGTPTDIQYF.